The 8 T cell receptor beta chains in this list originate from one sample, sequenced in a study of beta chain features in type 1 diabetes. Sequenced material consisted of expressed TCRB transcripts (all of the isolated RNA was reverse transcribed). Sequencing was performed with immunoSEQ multiplex PCR; in TCRdb, only in-frame clones are kept and a portion is missing. The repertoire holds under 350,000 clones, with around 7.3% as singletons. Sequenced input: central memory CD4+ T cells from blood. Receptors originate from a young woman in good health.

V and J are TRBV2 and TRBJ1-3; weak D call: TRBD1 (5 bases). The CDR3 loop spans 13 amino acids. CDR1 SNHLY and CDR2 FYNNEI come from the germline V gene. Trimming stripped 7 bases from V and 2 bases from J, with 9 bases between. The CDR3 region is CASIQAPGNTIYF. The DNA of the CDR3 is TGTGCCAGCATACAGGCCCCTGGAAACACCATATATTTT.

This clone occurred a few times. This chain joins TRBV27 and TRBJ2-3, with D tentatively TRBD1 (6 bases). Trimming pared 2 bases from V and 4 bases from J, leaving 13 bases between. The CDR3 contains 15 residues. Looked up from germline, CDR1 is MNHEY and CDR2 is SMNVEV (reference sequence). In nucleotides, the CDR3 is TGTGCCAGCAGTTTAGGTCGCAGGGGAGCAGATACGCAGTATTTT. Amino acid sequence: CASSLGRRGADTQYF.

The chain couples TRBV6-6 to TRBJ1-6; D is perhaps TRBD1 (6 bases). Germline values: CDR1 MNHNY, CDR2 SVGAGI (reference sequence). This CDR3 comprises 15 residues. V gave up 5 bases and J gave up 10 bases, with 18 bases separating them. CDR3 sequence (DNA): TGTGCCAGCAGTCGGAGGGGGGTTGGTGACTCACCCCTCCACTTT. Protein sequence: CASSRRGVGDSPLHF.

The chain joins TRBV27 to TRBJ1-1; a weak D match, TRBD1 (5 bases). The ends were cut back, 1 base at V and 4 bases at J, with 7 bases in the middle. Per germline, CDR1 MNHEY and CDR2 SMNVEV (reference sequence). The CDR3 totals 13 residues. The CDR3 sequence is CASSLYRSTEAFF. The CDR3 coding sequence is TGTGCCAGCAGTTTATACAGGAGCACTGAAGCTTTCTTT.

This clone was detected a few times. This chain connects TRBV5-1 to TRBJ1-2, with a weak D call TRBD1 (6 bases). Trimming stripped 3 bases from V and 8 bases from J, with 14 bases between. The CDR3 is 13 residues long. Germline V gene data show CDR1 as SGHRS and CDR2 as YFSETQ. CDR3 region: CASSSGTSGGYTF. CDR3 sequence (DNA): TGCGCCAGCAGCTCGGGGACATCGGGCGGCTACACCTTC.

V and J are TRBV30 and TRBJ2-3; 12 bases are shared with TRBD1. CDR1 is GTSNPN and CDR2 is SVGIG in the germline V gene (reference sequence). Losses at the gene ends were 4 bases for V and 6 bases for J; bases not matched to a gene: 8. CDR3 length: 15 amino acids. The CDR3 DNA reads as TGTGCCTGGATGGGACAGGGGGCGAAGATGGATACGCAGTATTTT. Residues: CAWMGQGAKMDTQYF.

This clone appeared a few times. The chain recombines TRBV6-5 with TRBJ2-6; D not resolved. The CDR3 is 13 amino acids. The V gene's germline CDR1 is MNHEY and CDR2 SVGAGI. V lost 8 bases and J lost 2, with 7 bases in between. CDR3: CASSVTGANVLTF. CDR3 coding DNA: TGTGCCAGCTCAGTTACTGGGGCCAACGTCCTGACTTTC.

In this sample, this clone turned up a few times. The rearrangement joins TRBV6-5 to TRBJ2-5, with 8 positions matching TRBD1. The CDR3 totals 13 residues. Germline-derived CDR1 and CDR2 are MNHEY and SVGAGI. V shed 5 bases and J 5 bases; nucleotides not matched to a gene: 4. The CDR3, as DNA: TGTGCCAGCAGTAGACAGGGGCGGGAGACCCAGTACTTC. Translating gives CASSRQGRETQYF.